These 21 T cell receptor beta chains share one sample of origin, sequenced in a study of T cell repertoires in cytomegalovirus infection. The antigens of these receptors remain unknown. TCRdb independently ran MiXCR on the reads; one entry per CDR3 protein. Here the sample spans about 890,000 distinct CDR3 sequences, roughly 31% being singletons. The source was cultured CD8+ T cells from PBMCs, collected from culture after CMV antigen stimulation. Every receptor here comes from a human donor in good health (CMV status not recorded). Some clones in this sample may be carry-over from other donors' samples.

This clonotype was counted a single time. A read error may account for a junction end that differs from germline. This chain joins TRBV25-1 and TRBJ1-2, with TRBD1 as a possible D gene (6 bases). The CDR3 is 18 amino acids. Germline CDR1 is MGHDK and CDR2 is SYGVNS. CDR3 residues: CASSETWGKGETNYDYTF. The CDR3 bases are TGTGCCAGCAGTGAAACCTGGGGAAAGGGGGAGACTAACTATGACTACACCTTC.

The rearrangement links TRBV28 to TRBJ1-2; 8 positions match TRBD1. Germline loops: CDR1 MDHEN, CDR2 SYDVKM. With V trimmed by 6 bases and J by 2 bases, 8 bases remained unmatched. The CDR3 spans 15 residues. The CDR3 loop reads CASSDLQGANYGYTF. The CDR3 DNA reads TGTGCCAGCAGCGACCTGCAGGGGGCAAACTATGGCTACACCTTC.

Many counts were recorded for this clonotype. This chain links TRBV27 with TRBJ2-1; D may be TRBD1 (6 bases). Trimming stripped 4 bases from V and 4 bases from J, with 11 bases between. The CDR3 spans 14 residues. Germline V lookup: CDR1 MNHEY, CDR2 SMNVEV (reference sequence). CDR3 sequence reads: CASSSRDTYNEQFF. The CDR3 DNA sequence: TGTGCCAGCAGTTCCCGGGACACTTACAATGAGCAGTTCTTC.

This clonotype was recorded at least ten times. This chain uses TRBV7-8 with TRBJ1-6, with a weak D call TRBD1 (6 bases). Trimming took off 0 bases at V and 8 bases at J, with 14 bases between the two ends. The CDR3 runs 16 residues. CDR1 is SGHVS, CDR2 FQNEAQ, per germline. CDR3 amino acids: CASSLAAQTGYSPLHF. The CDR3 region has the DNA TGTGCCAGCAGCTTAGCAGCCCAGACAGGCTATTCACCCCTCCACTTT. Full variable domain (rest looked up from reference TRBV7-8 and TRBJ1-6): GAGVSQSPRYKVAKRGQDVALRCDPISGHVSLFWYQQALGQGPEFLTYFQNEAQLDKSGLPSDRFFAERPEGSVSTLKIQRTQQEDSAVYLCASSLAAQTGYSPLHFGNGTRLTVT.

The DNA of the CDR3 is TGCAGTGCTTCCGGGACAGGGGGTCCACCCCTCCACTTT. Translation: CSASGTGGPPLHF. J is TRBJ1-6 and V is TRBV20-1, with TRBD1 matching over 11 bases. V dropped 5 bases and J dropped 11; count of bases not matched to a gene: 5. Per germline, CDR1 DFQATT and CDR2 SNEGSKA (reference sequence). This CDR3 is built from 13 residues.

The V call is TRBV4-1, the J call TRBJ2-7; 10 nucleotides align to TRBD1. V gave up 3 bases and J gave up 2 bases; unmatched junction bases: 4. Germline lookup yields CDR1 MGHRA and CDR2 YSYEKL. The CDR3 runs 15 residues. CDR3 sequence: CASSHSGTGAYEQYV. DNA of the CDR3: TGCGCCAGCAGCCATTCCGGGACAGGGGCCTACGAGCAGTACGTC.

This clonotype was seen a handful of times. This chain uses TRBV7-9 with TRBJ1-2; D not certain. Germline loops: CDR1 SEHNR, CDR2 FQNEAQ (reference sequence). The CDR3 consists of 15 residues. Trimming removed 4 bases at V and 6 bases at J, with 18 bases between. The CDR3 bases are TGTGCCAGCAGCTCTCCAGCTACCCCTTCGGATGGCTACACCTTC. It translates to CASSSPATPSDGYTF.

Ten or more counts support this clonotype. This chain connects TRBV6-2 or TRBV6-3 to TRBJ2-1, with 7 nucleotides matching TRBD1. The CDR3 runs to 13 residues. Germline values: CDR1 MNHEY, CDR2 SVGEGT. The V and J ends lost 6 bases and 1 base, in that order; junction bases with no gene match: 0. CDR3 in amino acids: CASRGQSYNEQFF. Written as DNA, the CDR3 is TGTGCCAGCAGGGGACAGTCCTACAATGAGCAGTTCTTC.

The chain joins TRBV9 to TRBJ2-7; the match to TRBD1 covers 8 bases. Germline V CDR1 and CDR2: SGDLS, YYNGEE. The J segment lost 1 base and the V segment lost 0 bases, leaving 3 bases of the junction unmatched. This CDR3 has 15 amino acids. CDR3 residues: CASSVAGTGSYEQYF. The CDR3 nucleotides are TGTGCCAGCAGCGTAGCGGGGACAGGTTCCTACGAGCAGTACTTC.

The chain carries TRBV12-3 or TRBV12-4 and TRBJ2-2; a weak D match, TRBD1 (6 bases). This CDR3 has 14 amino acids. V was clipped by 7 bases and J by 3 bases, with 12 bases between them. CDR3 bases: TGTGCCAGCACAGCTGGACAGTACACCGGGGAGCTGTTTTTT. Its translation is CASTAGQYTGELFF.

The rearrangement joins TRBV29-1 to TRBJ1-2; D may be TRBD1 (5 bases). There are 14 residues in the CDR3. Per the germline V gene, CDR1 is SQVTM and CDR2 is ANQGSEA. V was cut by 2 bases and J by 8 bases, with 18 bases left in between. The CDR3 loop is CSVEKREGQGGYTF. The CDR3 DNA reads TGCAGCGTTGAAAAACGGGAGGGTCAGGGAGGCTACACCTTC.

The chain combines TRBV9 with TRBJ2-3; 11 positions match TRBD2. The CDR3 sequence is 16 residues long. CDR1 and CDR2 from the germline V gene are SGDLS and YYNGEE. V was pared by 2 bases and J by 5 bases, with 7 bases of the junction left unmatched. The CDR3: CASSVSGGVPEDTQYF. The DNA for the CDR3 is TGTGCCAGCAGCGTTAGCGGGGGGGTACCAGAAGATACGCAGTATTTT.

This clonotype showed up many times. V is TRBV28 and J is TRBJ2-1, with 8 bases that match TRBD2. Germline assignment: CDR1 MDHEN and CDR2 SYDVKM. The junction had 4 bases not matched to a gene; V was cut back by 5 bases and J by 1 base. This CDR3 has 15 amino acids. The CDR3 DNA reads TGTGCCAGCAGTCCGGGACTAGGATCCTACAATGAGCAGTTCTTC. Amino acid sequence: CASSPGLGSYNEQFF.

This chain links TRBV6-5 with TRBJ2-3, with TRBD1 identical over 8 bases. Per germline, CDR1 MNHEY and CDR2 SVGAGI. V trimming: 7 bases; J trimming: 4 bases; junction bases outside the gene matches: 7. This CDR3 is built from 14 residues. The CDR3 bases are TGTGCCAGCACCCCGGACAGGGTCGCAGATACGCAGTATTTT. Its translation: CASTPDRVADTQYF.

This clonotype was recorded many times. The rearrangement links TRBV7-6 to TRBJ2-1; D is perhaps TRBD2 (7 bases). The V gene's germline CDR1 is SGHVS and CDR2 FNYEAQ. This CDR3 spans 13 amino acids. The V end lost 5 bases, the J end lost 8 bases, and 13 bases lay between the germline ends. The CDR3 loop is CASSPGGWDEQFF. CDR3 DNA: TGTGCCAGCAGCCCGGGGGGCTGGGATGAGCAGTTCTTC. Using reference TRBV7-6 and TRBJ2-1 for the parts outside the CDR3, the full variable domain is GAGVSQSPRYKVTKRGQDVALRCDPISGHVSLYWYRQALGQGPEFLTYFNYEAQQDKSGLPNDRFSAERPEGSISTLTIQRTEQRDSAMYRCASSPGGWDEQFFGPGTRLTVL.

This clonotype was counted only a few times. The rearrangement joins TRBV11-2 to TRBJ1-2, with 9 bases identical to TRBD1. The length of the CDR3 is 17 residues. Germline V CDR1 and CDR2: SGHAT, FQNNGV. V lost 4 bases and J lost 3; bases outside the gene matches: 12. CDR3: CASSSYLPQGADYGYTF. The CDR3 DNA sequence: TGTGCCAGCAGCTCCTATCTCCCACAGGGGGCTGACTATGGCTACACCTTC.

This clonotype is a singleton in its sample. The chain carries TRBV6-1 and TRBJ2-7, with TRBD1 as a possible D gene (5 bases). V lost 6 bases and J 1 base, leaving 13 bases between the germline ends. Germline-derived CDR1 and CDR2 are MNHNS and SASEGT. This CDR3 spans 14 amino acids. The CDR3 reads CASSVAQGSYEQYV. The CDR3, as DNA: TGTGCCAGCAGCGTGGCGCAGGGATCCTACGAGCAGTACGTC.

This chain connects TRBV6-2 or TRBV6-3 to TRBJ1-2; D gene unclear. Trimming took off 4 bases at V and 4 bases at J, with 13 bases between the two ends. CDR1 and CDR2 (germline): MNHEY, SVGEGT. The CDR3 sequence is 14 residues long. The CDR3 DNA sequence: TGTGCCAGCAGTTTTCGCAGCCTAACCTATGGCTACACCTTC. Residues: CASSFRSLTYGYTF.

The chain combines TRBV15 with TRBJ2-2; possible D gene TRBD1, 5 bases. CDR1 is LNHNV and CDR2 is YYDKDF in the germline V gene (reference sequence). CDR3 length equals 16 residues. V was trimmed by 0 bases and J by 4 bases, leaving 12 bases between them. CDR3 in amino acids: CATSRDREWSTGELFF. The CDR3 nucleotides are TGTGCCACCAGCAGAGACAGGGAATGGTCCACCGGGGAGCTGTTTTTT.

The V gene is TRBV15, the J gene TRBJ1-1, with D possibly TRBD1 on 5 matching bases. Germline loops: CDR1 LNHNV, CDR2 YYDKDF (reference sequence). The CDR3 has 15 amino acids. The germline V and J ends were trimmed by 3 bases and 2 bases, with 13 bases remaining between them. The CDR3 sequence: CATSSHTTANTEAFF. The CDR3 DNA reads as TGTGCCACCAGCAGTCACACGACAGCCAACACTGAAGCTTTCTTT.

The chain combines TRBV10-3 with TRBJ2-3, with D uncertain. The CDR3 sequence is 16 residues long. V shed 1 base and J shed 5 bases, with 16 bases lying between them. Per the germline V gene, CDR1 is ENHRY and CDR2 is SYGVKD. For the CDR3, the DNA is TGTGCCATCAGTGAGTTAGGACCCTCGCGAGGAGATACGCAGTATTTT. Its translation: CAISELGPSRGDTQYF.